In its sample, the clone carrying this T cell receptor beta chain was seen once. Its antigen is not identified. The CDR3 covers 14 residues. V was trimmed by 0 bases and J by 1 base, leaving 7 bases between them. Germline CDR1 and CDR2: SGHNT and YYREEE (reference sequence). This entry belongs to a study of OX40 agonist ivuxolimab in advanced cancers. Overall study findings and caveats: The mean number of expanded clones was higher in CD8+ T cells than in CD4+. The study observed clonal expansion of CD4+ and CD8+ blood T cells by week 6 at 0.1 to 3.0 mg/kg.

Using immunoSEQ multiplex PCR, the repertoire was profiled, and TCRdb retains in-frame clones only, with some absent. The data show roughly 70,000 clones, approximately 78% seen once. Autoimmune disease history or systemic immunosuppression barred patients. The sequence came from an adult with an advanced solid tumor such as melanoma, head and neck, liver or kidney cancer. Sequencing was performed on CD4+ or CD8+ T cells sorted from blood, taken in a trial of the OX40 agonist ivuxolimab. The chain has TRBV5-4 and TRBJ1-1; D is unclear. The CDR3 bases are TGTGCCAGCAGCTTGGACAGCCAGAACACTGAAGCTTTCTTT. Its translation is CASSLDSQNTEAFF.